One and the same sample provided the 16 T cell receptor beta chains below, sequenced in a study of vaccination effects on CD4 cells after COVID-19. Antigen specificity for these receptors is unknown. Using immunoSEQ multiplex PCR, the repertoire was profiled, and TCRdb retains in-frame clones only, with some absent. The data contain around 32,000 clones, about 70% of them singletons. In the ViraFEST assay, antigen-specific CD4+ clonotypes were identified by expansion after peptide-pool stimulation. CD4+ T cells were isolated after about eleven days of culture. As their vaccination, participants received two doses of either BNT162b2 or mRNA-1273. The material was CD4+ T cells from PBMCs cultured with HCoV-229E spike peptides, obtained after COVID-19 vaccination. All receptors come from a human donor who received a COVID-19 vaccine.

A few counts support this clone. The chain has TRBV7-2 and TRBJ2-1, with D possibly called TRBD1 or TRBD2 (7 bases each). CDR1 SGHTA and CDR2 FQGNSA come from the germline V gene. The CDR3 has 14 amino acids. The ends were cut back, 2 bases at V and 7 bases at J, with 12 bases in the middle. The DNA of the CDR3 is TGTGCCAGCAGCTTATTCCAGGGGGGGAATGAGCAGTTCTTC. Its translation is CASSLFQGGNEQFF.

The CDR3 region has the DNA TGTGCCAGCAGCCGCAAAGCCAGGGAGGCTAGCGGGGCCTACGAGCAGTACTTC. Its protein is CASSRKAREASGAYEQYF. The chain recombines TRBV21-1 with TRBJ2-7; TRBD2, the table's D call, lacks a check against the DNA. TRBV21-1 is a known pseudogene. The CDR3 totals 18 residues.

This chain joins TRBV5-1 and TRBJ2-5; D remains ambiguous. V lost 4 bases and J lost 1, with 5 bases in between. Germline CDR1 and CDR2: SGHRS and YFSETQ. This CDR3 is built from 12 residues. CDR3 region: CASSPPQETQYF. CDR3 bases: TGCGCCAGCAGCCCACCCCAAGAGACCCAGTACTTC.

This clone was detected only a few times. The genes are TRBV6-5 and TRBJ1-1; TRBD1 matches 7 bases. Germline CDR1 reads MNHEY; CDR2 reads SVGAGI. This CDR3 has 13 amino acids. V gave up 5 bases and J gave up 3 bases; unmatched junction bases: 3. The CDR3 here is CASSQQGYTEAFF. CDR3 sequence (DNA): TGTGCCAGCAGTCAACAGGGGTACACTGAAGCTTTCTTT.

As for this clone: This sample includes further DNA sequences coding for the same CDR3. The rearrangement joins TRBV20-1 to TRBJ1-2; D call uncertain. The germline V and J ends were trimmed by 1 base and 8 bases, with 8 bases remaining between them. The germline CDR1 and CDR2 sequences are DFQATT and SNEGSKA (reference sequence). This CDR3 is built from 11 residues. CDR3 amino acids: CSARAGYGYTF. The DNA of the CDR3 is TGCAGTGCTAGAGCGGGGTACGGCTACACCTTC.

CDR3 sequence (DNA): TGTGCCAGCAGCCAAGATTCCGGGGCCAACGTCCTGACTTTC. It yields the protein CASSQDSGANVLTF. The J gene is TRBJ2-6, the V gene TRBV14, with no clear D. The CDR3 sequence is 14 residues long. Germline V CDR1 and CDR2: SGHDN, FVKESK. Trimming cost V 0 bases and J 4 bases, with 4 bases left between them.

A few counts support this clone. The rearrangement links TRBV9 to TRBJ2-2; D might be TRBD2 (6 bases). The CDR3 is made up of 15 amino acids. Germline CDR1 reads SGDLS; CDR2 reads YYNGEE. V was cut by 0 bases and J by 2 bases, with 8 bases left in between. DNA of the CDR3: TGTGCCAGCAGCGTAGACGGGAGAAACACCGGGGAGCTGTTTTTT. It translates to CASSVDGRNTGELFF.

This clone was observed a handful of times. The chain uses TRBV12-3 or TRBV12-4 and TRBJ1-2; D not resolved. This CDR3 is 13 amino acids long. The V and J ends lost 1 base and 11 bases respectively, with 14 bases between them. The CDR3 here is CASSLVGALSYTF. The CDR3 DNA sequence: TGTGCCAGCAGTTTAGTGGGCGCCCTCAGTTACACCTTC.

The chain links TRBV3-1 (or the pseudogene TRBV3-2) to TRBJ1-2, with D possibly being TRBD1 (5 bases). CDR1 and CDR2 (germline): LGHDT, YNNKEL (reference sequence). Trimming cost V 1 base and J 2 bases, with 11 bases left between them. The CDR3 loop spans 15 amino acids. The CDR3 bases are TGTGCCAGCAGCCAAGGTACGGGGGGAAACTATGGCTACACCTTC. Protein product: CASSQGTGGNYGYTF.

This clone was counted a few times. The V call is TRBV5-1, the J call TRBJ2-3; D gene ambiguous. The germline V and J ends were trimmed by 4 bases and 2 bases, with 11 bases remaining between them. Germline CDR1 is SGHRS and CDR2 is YFSETQ. The CDR3 extends over 14 amino acids. CDR3 amino acids: CASSPSIATDTQYF. The CDR3 DNA is TGCGCCAGCAGCCCGTCAATCGCCACAGATACGCAGTATTTT.

The genes are TRBV7-7 and TRBJ2-1; D tentatively reads TRBD1 or TRBD2 (5 bases each). The length of the CDR3 is 16 residues. Germline V CDR1 and CDR2: SSHAT, FNYEAQ (reference sequence). V gave up 1 base and J gave up 6 bases, with 16 bases separating them. The CDR3 DNA reads as TGTGCCAGCAGCTTAGGCAGGCTAGTGGGGGTCAATGAGCAGTTCTTC. It specifies CASSLGRLVGVNEQFF.

This chain links TRBV3-1 (or the pseudogene TRBV3-2) with TRBJ2-3; 7 nucleotides align to TRBD2. CDR1 LGHDT and CDR2 YNNKEL come from the germline V gene (reference sequence). Trimming at V came to 5 bases and at J to 0 bases, leaving 2 bases not matched to a gene. The CDR3 extends over 14 amino acids. The CDR3 nucleotides are TGTGCCAGCAGCTTTAGCGGGAGCACAGATACGCAGTATTTT. It specifies CASSFSGSTDTQYF.

The chain recombines TRBV18 with TRBJ1-1; no definite D call. Looked up from germline, CDR1 is KGHSH and CDR2 is LQKENI. This CDR3 comprises 15 residues. V was trimmed by 2 bases and J by 0 bases, leaving 10 bases between them. CDR3 residues: CASSPGVGLNTEAFF. In nucleotides, the CDR3 is TGTGCCAGCTCACCAGGCGTCGGATTGAACACTGAAGCTTTCTTT.

This clone was seen more than once but under ten times. The V and J genes are TRBV2 and TRBJ1-2; D ambiguous. V lost 4 bases, J lost 2 bases, and 5 bases lay in between. This CDR3 is built from 12 residues. The germline CDR1 and CDR2 sequences are SNHLY and FYNNEI. The CDR3 region is CASSGFNYGYTF. CDR3 DNA sequence: TGTGCCAGCAGTGGGTTCAACTATGGCTACACCTTC.

The chain recombines TRBV3-1 (or the pseudogene TRBV3-2) with TRBJ2-3, with 15 bases matching TRBD2. V lost 5 bases, J lost 1 base, and 4 bases stayed unmatched. The CDR3 spans 17 residues. Germline lookup yields CDR1 LGHDT and CDR2 YNNKEL (reference sequence). CDR3 amino acids: CASSSRTSGRGTDTQYF. The CDR3, as DNA: TGTGCCAGCAGCTCCCGGACTAGCGGGAGGGGCACAGATACGCAGTATTTT.

The CDR3 region has the DNA TGTGCCAGCAGCTTAGCCATAGGAGGGGCGGGAGGCTACACCTTC. Translation: CASSLAIGGAGGYTF. The rearrangement joins TRBV11-2 to TRBJ1-2, with D tentatively TRBD1 (5 bases). Deletions cut 1 base from V and 8 bases from J, with 17 bases between. CDR3 size: 15 residues. Germline V gene lookup returns CDR1 SGHAT and CDR2 FQNNGV.